This record covers a single T cell receptor (beta chain). What it binds is unknown. TCRdb keeps only in-frame clones here, not all; method: immunoSEQ multiplex PCR. The sample lists tens of thousands of clones, around 85% occurring once. Germline V gives CDR1 MDHEN, CDR2 SYDVKM. The V segment lost 6 bases and the J segment 5 bases; nucleotides outside the gene matches: 14. CDR3 size: 17 residues. The source of the sample is a study of OX40 agonist ivuxolimab in advanced cancers. Study information: The group had a mean age of 60 years, ranged from about 23 to 85, and was 82.7% male.

Blood was sampled at baseline, cycle 4 day 1, and cycle 7 day 1. Points from the study as a whole: Determination of antigen specificity was not performed for the expanded peripheral T cells.

This clonotype was sampled from an adult with an advanced solid tumor such as melanoma, head and neck, liver or kidney cancer. V and J are TRBV28 and TRBJ2-2; 8 bases line up with TRBD1. The specimen was CD4+ or CD8+ T cells sorted from blood, collected in a trial of the OX40 agonist ivuxolimab. CDR3 residues: CASSTTRTGPGTGELFF. CDR3 sequence (DNA): TGTGCCAGCAGCACAACCCGGACAGGGCCGGGAACCGGGGAGCTGTTTTTT.